These 24 T cell receptor beta chains came from one sample sequenced in a study of identical twins (TCRdb year 2016). Preparation of the library involved 5' RACE. Sequenced using an Illumina HiSeq 2000. TCRdb cleaned the public reads at Q25 with fastp, built clones with MiXCR and kept in-frame beta chains. Duplicate CDR3 protein sequences are folded into a single record with the most common DNA and genes. Counted in this sample were approximately 680,000 distinct CDR3 sequences; under 8.5% of them appeared once. The ten top clones hold 1.6% of the sample. These data were likewise used in another study, on yellow fever vaccine responses in identical twins.

The specimen sequenced was PBMCs. These receptors were obtained from a woman younger than 30 in good health.

The table lists this clonotype with a few counts. The chain recombines TRBV28 with TRBJ2-5, with a tentative D call TRBD1 (5 bases). The CDR3 has 14 residues. The germline gives CDR1 MDHEN, CDR2 SYDVKM. Trimming took 5 bases from V and 1 from J, leaving 11 bases between them. The CDR3 bases are TGTGCCAGCAGTGGGGCGGTAGGCCAAGAGACCCAGTACTTC. This sequence encodes CASSGAVGQETQYF.

This clonotype was counted at least ten times. The V gene is TRBV12-3 or TRBV12-4, the J gene TRBJ2-1, with a weak D call TRBD1 (6 bases). The length of the CDR3 is 16 residues. V lost 2 bases, J lost 3 bases, and 14 bases lay in between. CDR3 loop: CASSLQGSNVYNEQFF. CDR3 nucleotides: TGTGCCAGCAGTTTACAGGGGAGCAATGTCTACAATGAGCAGTTCTTC.

The table lists this clonotype with a few counts. This CDR3 is CASSSLAGRVNTEAFF. CDR3 coding DNA: TGTGCCAGCAGTTCTTTGGCGGGACGGGTGAACACTGAAGCTTTCTTT. The rearrangement uses TRBV27 and TRBJ1-1, with a possible D match to TRBD1 (5 bases). Trimming cost V 4 bases and J 0 bases, with 15 bases left between them. This CDR3 spans 16 amino acids. The germline CDR1 and CDR2 sequences are MNHEY and SMNVEV (reference sequence).

A few counts support this clonotype. The J gene is TRBJ2-7, the V gene TRBV29-1; 11 bases are a match to TRBD2. The V gene end was trimmed by 0 bases and the J gene end by 7 bases; junction bases not matched to a gene: 11. CDR3 size: 16 residues. In germline, CDR1 is SQVTM, CDR2 ANQGSEA. The CDR3 DNA reads as TGCAGCGTTGAAGACCCCTTAGCGGGAGGGCCTTTAGAGCAGTACTTC. Translating gives CSVEDPLAGGPLEQYF.

The V call is TRBV9, the J call TRBJ2-7; 11 bases align to TRBD2. This CDR3 region has 16 residues. V lost 2 bases, J lost 6 bases, and 10 bases stayed unmatched. CDR1 is SGDLS, CDR2 YYNGEE, per germline. This chain's CDR3 is CASSVGGTSGRGEQYF. The CDR3 bases are TGTGCCAGCAGCGTTGGCGGGACTAGCGGCAGGGGCGAGCAGTACTTC.

V gene TRBV5-5 combines with J gene TRBJ2-7; D is unresolved. V lost 2 bases and J lost 0, with 9 bases in between. The length of the CDR3 is 14 residues. CDR1 is SGHKS and CDR2 is YYEKEE in the germline V gene (reference sequence). In nucleotides, the CDR3 is TGTGCCAGCAGCTTCGGCCCCACCTCCTACGAGCAGTACGTC. Its protein product is CASSFGPTSYEQYV.

This clonotype was seen more than once but under ten times. The V and J genes are TRBV5-1 and TRBJ1-5; D remains unclear. The germline CDR1 and CDR2 sequences are SGHRS and YFSETQ. This CDR3 has 14 amino acids. V was pared by 4 bases and J by 4 bases, with 12 bases between. The CDR3 region is CASSIGPSNQPQHF. CDR3 bases: TGCGCCAGCAGCATTGGGCCGTCAAATCAGCCCCAGCATTTT.

This clonotype was counted between two and nine times. This chain uses TRBV10-3 with TRBJ2-7; no definite D call. In germline, CDR1 is ENHRY, CDR2 SYGVKD. V was clipped by 6 bases and J by 2 bases, with 8 bases between them. The CDR3 runs 12 residues. This CDR3 reads CAISPSPYEQYV. The CDR3 coding sequence is TGTGCCATCAGCCCCAGCCCCTACGAGCAGTACGTC.

This clonotype has more than one count but fewer than ten. The chain joins TRBV12-3 or TRBV12-4 to TRBJ2-1; weak D call: TRBD2 (6 bases). This CDR3 has 19 amino acids. V dropped 4 bases and J dropped 0 bases, with 22 bases sitting between them. CDR3 sequence: CASSSQTLRGYSSYNEQFF. The CDR3 DNA reads TGTGCCAGCAGTTCCCAAACCCTGCGGGGTTATAGCTCCTACAATGAGCAGTTCTTC.

This clonotype has only a few counts. The chain has TRBV7-9 and TRBJ1-1, with a possible D match to TRBD1 (6 bases). V lost 3 bases to trimming and J lost 2 bases, with 13 bases between them. The CDR3 contains 15 residues. Germline assignment: CDR1 SEHNR and CDR2 FQNEAQ (reference sequence). The CDR3 coding sequence is TGTGCCAGCAGCTTCCGGACAGCCAGAAACACTGAAGCTTTCTTT. It translates to CASSFRTARNTEAFF.

This clonotype was seen many times. The V and J genes are TRBV6-2 or TRBV6-3 and TRBJ2-1; tentative D call: TRBD1 (6 bases). The V gene's germline CDR1 is MNHEY and CDR2 SVGEGT. Trimming cost V 6 bases and J 5 bases, with 17 bases left between them. CDR3 size: 15 residues. The CDR3 spells CASRRVKTGDNEQFF. CDR3 DNA sequence: TGTGCCAGCAGGAGAGTTAAGACAGGAGACAATGAGCAGTTCTTC.

This clonotype has ten or more counts. The CDR3 here is CASTHTGELFF. In nucleotides, the CDR3 is TGTGCCAGCACCCACACCGGGGAGCTGTTTTTT. J is TRBJ2-2 and V is TRBV3-1; D not certain. Between the trimmed V and J ends, which lost 7 bases and 3 bases, there was a span of 3 bases. The germline V gene has CDR1 LGHDT and CDR2 YNNKEL (reference sequence). This CDR3 has 11 amino acids.

This clonotype was counted many times. This chain connects TRBV2 to TRBJ2-1, with a tentative D call TRBD2 (5 bases). CDR1 SNHLY and CDR2 FYNNEI come from the germline V gene. The CDR3 consists of 12 residues. V dropped 6 bases and J dropped 10 bases, with 13 bases sitting between them. The CDR3 coding sequence is TGTGCCAGCAGGGTAACTAGTAGCGAGCAGTTCTTC. Encoded protein: CASRVTSSEQFF.

The V and J genes are TRBV7-9 and TRBJ2-5; no reliable D call. Between the trimmed V and J ends, which lost 2 bases and 5 bases, there was a span of 9 bases. The length of the CDR3 is 13 residues. Germline CDR1 and CDR2: SEHNR and FQNEAQ (reference sequence). This CDR3 reads CASSLISTETQYF. The CDR3 DNA reads as TGTGCCAGCAGCTTAATCAGCACGGAGACCCAGTACTTC.

V is TRBV5-4 and J is TRBJ2-7; the match to TRBD2 covers 9 bases. Germline-derived CDR1 and CDR2 are SGHNT and YYREEE (reference sequence). Trimming took 1 base from V and 0 from J; bases not matched to a gene: 14. CDR3 size: 19 residues. The CDR3 coding sequence is TGTGCCAGCAGCTTGAGGACTAGCGATGCAAGAATCCTCTCCTACGAGCAGTACTTC. Translation gives CASSLRTSDARILSYEQYF.

This clonotype was seen at least ten times. This chain links TRBV6-2 or TRBV6-3 with TRBJ2-5; D remains unclear. Trimming left V 6 bases short and J 1 base short, with 9 bases between. Germline-derived CDR1 and CDR2 are MNHEY and SVGEGT. The CDR3 is 13 amino acids. CDR3 nucleotide sequence: TGTGCCAGCAGGCAGGAAATCCAAGAGACCCAGTACTTC. Encoded protein: CASRQEIQETQYF.

This clonotype was found a few times. The chain carries TRBV4-1 and TRBJ1-5, with TRBD1 matching over 8 bases. Germline V gene sequence: CDR1 MGHRA, CDR2 YSYEKL. The V segment lost 2 bases and the J segment 3 bases; nucleotides outside the gene matches: 3. The CDR3 is 15 residues long. CDR3 coding DNA: TGCGCCAGCAGCCAACGACAGGGGATCAATCAGCCCCAGCATTTT. It encodes CASSQRQGINQPQHF.

This clonotype has a handful of counts. The rearrangement joins TRBV6-5 to TRBJ2-2, with D possibly TRBD2 on 6 matching bases. The V gene's germline CDR1 is MNHEY and CDR2 SVGAGI. Trimming left V 3 bases short and J 5 bases short, with 19 bases between. There are 17 residues in the CDR3. CDR3 in DNA: TGTGCCAGCAGTTATCTCGCGGGGACTGGATTTACCGGGGAGCTGTTTTTT. This encodes CASSYLAGTGFTGELFF.

Remarks on this clonotype: Since the CDR3 does not end with the conserved phenylalanine or tryptophan, this likely comes from a read error. The chain recombines TRBV4-1 with TRBJ2-5; a possible D gene is TRBD2 (6 bases). This CDR3 is 16 amino acids long. Germline V gene lookup returns CDR1 MGHRA and CDR2 YSYEKL. Trimming took 5 bases from V and 3 from J, leaving 19 bases between them. The chain's CDR3 is CASSTKGLWGEETQYS. CDR3 bases: TGCGCCAGCAGCACCAAAGGGTTGTGGGGGGAAGAGACCCAGTACTCC.

This clonotype was counted a few times. V usage is TRBV7-3 and J usage is TRBJ2-3, with TRBD2 matching 10 bases. The CDR3 extends over 22 amino acids. Germline CDR1 is SGHTA and CDR2 is FQGTGA. Losses at the gene ends were 7 bases for V and 1 base for J; bases not matched to a gene: 26. The CDR3 reads CASTLFRGRWLAGAKGTDTQYF. The CDR3 bases are TGTGCCAGCACCCTTTTTAGGGGGCGGTGGCTAGCGGGAGCGAAAGGCACAGATACGCAGTATTTT.

This clonotype was counted only a few times. The rearrangement joins TRBV12-3 or TRBV12-4 to TRBJ1-3; maybe TRBD1 (5 bases). The V and J ends lost 0 bases and 4 bases respectively, with 10 bases between them. CDR3 length: 15 residues. CDR3 residues: CASSLADSPGNTIYF. In nucleotides, the CDR3 is TGTGCCAGCAGTTTAGCTGACAGTCCCGGAAACACCATATATTTT.

There are a few counts of this clonotype. Written as DNA, the CDR3 is TGCAGTGCTAGTCTTCCCAGGGGGGTATCGACGAACACTGAAGCTTTCTTT. Residues: CSASLPRGVSTNTEAFF. The rearrangement uses TRBV20-1 and TRBJ1-1; 7 positions match TRBD1. Trimming removed 3 bases from V and 1 base from J; junction bases left unmatched: 14. The CDR3 covers 17 residues. Germline V gene sequence: CDR1 DFQATT, CDR2 SNEGSKA (reference sequence).

This clonotype was observed a handful of times. The genes are TRBV4-2 and TRBJ2-2; 10 bases agree with TRBD2. The V and J ends lost 5 bases and 6 bases, in that order; junction bases with no gene match: 6. This CDR3 is built from 15 residues. CDR1 and CDR2 (germline): LGHNA, YNFKEQ. CDR3 region: CASSTLAGDPGELFF. The CDR3 DNA reads as TGTGCCAGCAGCACCCTAGCGGGAGATCCCGGGGAGCTGTTTTTT.

The chain has TRBV5-1 and TRBJ2-7; tentative D call: TRBD2 (5 bases). This CDR3 spans 15 amino acids. Trimming shortened V by 2 bases and J by 3 bases, and 15 bases separated the two germline ends. The germline V gene encodes CDR1 SGHRS and CDR2 YFSETQ. In DNA, the CDR3 is TGCGCCAGCAGCTTAGGAGGAGTGACAAGCTACGAGCAGTACTTC. This translates into CASSLGGVTSYEQYF. The full variable domain, with the rest looked up from reference TRBV5-1 and TRBJ2-7, is KAGVTQTPRYLIKTRGQQVTLSCSPISGHRSVSWYQQTPGQGLQFLFEYFSETQRNKGNFPGRFSGRQFSNSRSEMNVSTLELGDSALYLCASSLGGVTSYEQYFGPGTRLTVT.